Included here is one T cell receptor (beta chain) sequence, with context. Its antigen target is currently unknown. Nothing much larger sits one base from this clone, and base qualities are not available. These data are taken from a study of blood T cell repertoires in COVID-19 (dated by TCRdb to the early 2020s). The study in broad terms: Samples from collaborators originated in the United States, Italy and Spain and spanned both the acute and convalescent phases of COVID-19. The samples were drawn from the first 160 participants of the ongoing ImmuneRACE study and from some 1,300 subjects provided by 6 global collaborators. The dataset comprised deeply sampled blood TCRbeta repertoires from subjects exposed to, actively infected with, or recovered from COVID-19. The repertoires were made available in a free public database intended to serve as a resource for research on the immune response to SARS-CoV-2. The prospective study material was composed of cDNA or gDNA derived from T cells, B-cell-depleted T cells, or PBMCs. Sample metadata almost always included a de-identified subject ID, COVID-19 status, age in years and sex. HLA class I and class II types, where available, came from metadata supplied by the sample provider rather than from assay-based typing. The full study reports these points: The amount of clinical and demographic metadata varied by source and participant and was provided uncurated.

The immunoSEQ Assay, a bias-controlled multiplex PCR, was used to amplify TCRbeta CDR3 regions from genomic DNA. The authors' analysis ran thus. The number of nucleated cells in each sample was estimated by amplification of reference gene primers within the assay. To quantify the absolute abundance of each unique TCRbeta CDR3 rearrangement, sequence reads were collapsed and filtered. For each sample, productive Simpson clonality was calculated as the square root of Simpson's diversity index across productive rearrangements. Not all clones reach the TCRdb copy of this immuneACCESS table, which keeps in-frame sequences only. Checked studies attribute under half of the gap to unresolved V genes and leave the rest unexplained. V and J calls and clone size are given by that table; D and trimming were obtained from the DNA. The sample data list some 130,000 clones, and roughly 90% of these were observed just once. Clones ranked in the top ten supply 4.3% of the sample.

Inclusive of the bounding cysteine and phenylalanine, the CDR3 is 16 residues long. This entry keeps only the CDR3 DNA: 48 bases, framed from base 1. The junction carries 22 bases between V and J, which are trimmed by 5 bases and 5 bases respectively. The germline V gene supplies CDR1 SGHDT and CDR2 YYEEEE. One collaborating source in Seattle enrolled patients while the patients were actively infected and followed the patients over time throughout the course of disease. The collaborating institutions used their own protocols to collect whole blood in K2EDTA tubes. For TCRbeta analysis, collaborators shipped samples in one of three forms: frozen whole blood, isolated PBMCs, or DNA extracted from either of those sample types.

The specimen sequenced was peripheral blood. Recombination connected TRBV5-6 to TRBJ1-1; no D gene call is confident. This receptor was obtained from a man in his 60s with COVID-19, enrolled during active disease. CDR3 loop: CASRSGVSGGGTEAFF. The DNA sequence follows: TGTGCCAGCAGAAGTGGCGTAAGTGGAGGTGGTACTGAAGCTTTCTTT.